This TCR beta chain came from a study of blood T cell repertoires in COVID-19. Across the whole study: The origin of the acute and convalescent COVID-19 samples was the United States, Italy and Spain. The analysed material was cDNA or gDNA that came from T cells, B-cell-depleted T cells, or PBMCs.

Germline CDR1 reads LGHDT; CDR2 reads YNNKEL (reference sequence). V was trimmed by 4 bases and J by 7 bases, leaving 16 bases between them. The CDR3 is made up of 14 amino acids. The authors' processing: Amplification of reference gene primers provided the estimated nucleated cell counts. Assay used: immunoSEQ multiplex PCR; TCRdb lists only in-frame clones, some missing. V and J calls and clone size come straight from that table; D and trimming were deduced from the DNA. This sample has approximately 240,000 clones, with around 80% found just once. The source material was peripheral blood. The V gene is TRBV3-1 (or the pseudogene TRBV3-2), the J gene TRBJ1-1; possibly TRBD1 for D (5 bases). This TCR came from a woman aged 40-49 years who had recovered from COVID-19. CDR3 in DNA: TGTGCCAGCAGCCCACAAGGGGTTCACAGTGAAGCTTTCTTT. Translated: CASSPQGVHSEAFF.